This TCR beta chain comes out of a study of Ad26.COV2.S vaccination and SARS-CoV-2 variants. About the study: Donor joined the COV1001 Ad26.COV2.S trial arm.

The method was immunoSEQ multiplex PCR; TCRdb's version includes in-frame clones alone and lacks a portion of them. The data show approximately 410,000 clones, roughly 90% seen once. Treatment meaning: approximately 18 received Ad26.COV2.S at low or high dose, single or two shots; roughly five received placebo; per-sample allocation not given. Sampling took place 63 days after the first vaccine or placebo injection. Worth noting for this clone: What it recognizes is unknown.

General study results and limits: Possibly, TCR breadth and depth analyses underestimated total T cell responses. Placebo recipients trailed vaccine recipients in spike-specific TCR breadth.

Trimming took off 2 bases at V and 6 bases at J, with 7 bases between the two ends. Germline CDR1 SGHDT, CDR2 YYEEEE. The length of the CDR3 is 12 residues. This clonotype originated in a person aged 18 to 65 who received the Ad26.COV2.S COVID-19 vaccine or a placebo. V gene TRBV5-6 combines with J gene TRBJ2-3; no clear D. The sequences come from peripheral blood, collected in a trial of Ad26.COV2.S vaccine versus placebo. The CDR3 reads CASSLGGDTQYF. The CDR3 nucleotides read TGTGCCAGCAGCTTAGGCGGTGATACGCAGTATTTT.